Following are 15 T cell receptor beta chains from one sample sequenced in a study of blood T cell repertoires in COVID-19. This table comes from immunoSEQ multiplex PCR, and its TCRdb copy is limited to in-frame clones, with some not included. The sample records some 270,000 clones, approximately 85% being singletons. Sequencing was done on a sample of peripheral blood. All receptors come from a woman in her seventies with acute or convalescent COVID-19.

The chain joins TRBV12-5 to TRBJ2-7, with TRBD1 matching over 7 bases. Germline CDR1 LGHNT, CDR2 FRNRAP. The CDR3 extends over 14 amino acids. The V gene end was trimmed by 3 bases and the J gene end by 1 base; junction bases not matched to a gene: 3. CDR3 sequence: CASGFARGSYEQYF. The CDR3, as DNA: TGTGCTAGTGGTTTTGCCAGGGGGTCCTACGAGCAGTACTTC.

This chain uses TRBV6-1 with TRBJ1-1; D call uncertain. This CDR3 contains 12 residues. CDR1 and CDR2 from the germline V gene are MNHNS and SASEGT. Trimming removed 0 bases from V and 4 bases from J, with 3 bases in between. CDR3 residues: CASSEAATEAFF. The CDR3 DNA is TGTGCCAGCAGTGAAGCAGCCACTGAAGCTTTCTTT.

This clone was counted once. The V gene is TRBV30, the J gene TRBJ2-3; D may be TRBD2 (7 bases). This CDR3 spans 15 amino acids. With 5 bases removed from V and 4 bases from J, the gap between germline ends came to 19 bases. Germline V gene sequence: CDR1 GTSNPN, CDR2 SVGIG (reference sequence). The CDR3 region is CAWWAVGGRADTQYF. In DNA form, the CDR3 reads TGTGCCTGGTGGGCGGTCGGGGGGCGGGCAGATACGCAGTATTTT.

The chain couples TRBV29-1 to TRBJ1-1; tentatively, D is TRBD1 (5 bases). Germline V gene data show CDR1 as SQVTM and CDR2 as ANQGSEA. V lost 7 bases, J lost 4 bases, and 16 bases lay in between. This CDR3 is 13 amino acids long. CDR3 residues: CSAERGGGTEAFF. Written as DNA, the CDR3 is TGCAGCGCCGAGAGGGGCGGGGGCACTGAAGCTTTCTTT. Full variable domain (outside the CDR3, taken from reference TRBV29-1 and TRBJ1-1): SAVISQKPSRDICQRGTSLTIQCQVDSQVTMMFWYRQQPGQSLTLIATANQGSEATYESGFVIDKFPISRPNLTFSTLTVSNMSPEDSSIYLCSAERGGGTEAFFGQGTRLTVV.

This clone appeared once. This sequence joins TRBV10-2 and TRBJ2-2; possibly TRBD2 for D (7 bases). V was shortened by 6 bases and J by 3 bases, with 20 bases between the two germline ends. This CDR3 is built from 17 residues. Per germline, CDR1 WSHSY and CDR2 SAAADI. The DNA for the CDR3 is TGCGCCAGCAGGGGGAGGGTAGGACAGTCAGACACCGGGGAGCTGTTTTTT. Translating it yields CASRGRVGQSDTGELFF.

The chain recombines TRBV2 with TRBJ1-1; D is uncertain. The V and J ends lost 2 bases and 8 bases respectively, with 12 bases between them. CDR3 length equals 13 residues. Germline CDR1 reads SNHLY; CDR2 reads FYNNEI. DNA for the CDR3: TGTGCCAGCAGTGAAAAAGAAGTGAGAGAAGCTTTCTTT. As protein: CASSEKEVREAFF. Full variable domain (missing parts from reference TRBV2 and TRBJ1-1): EPEVTQTPSHQVTQMGQEVILRCVPISNHLYFYWYRQILGQKVEFLVSFYNNEISEKSEIFDDQFSVERPDGSNFTLKIRSTKLEDSAMYFCASSEKEVREAFFGQGTRLTVV.

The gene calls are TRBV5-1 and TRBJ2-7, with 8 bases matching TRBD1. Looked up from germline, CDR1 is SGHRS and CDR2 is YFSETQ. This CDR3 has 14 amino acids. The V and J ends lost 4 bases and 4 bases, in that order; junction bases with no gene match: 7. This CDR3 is CASSQQGVKYEQYF. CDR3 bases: TGCGCCAGCAGCCAACAGGGGGTGAAATACGAGCAGTACTTC.

DNA for the CDR3: TGTGCCAGCAGTTTTGATCGGAGGGAGCAGTTCTTC. Amino acids: CASSFDRREQFF. The V and J genes are TRBV6-5 and TRBJ2-1; TRBD2 might be the D (5 bases). CDR3 length: 12 residues. V lost 4 bases and J 10 bases, leaving 11 bases between the germline ends. Per the germline V gene, CDR1 is MNHEY and CDR2 is SVGAGI.

The CDR3 sequence is CASSRGVLAVRAEQYF. The CDR3 DNA sequence: TGTGCCAGCAGTCGGGGGGTACTAGCGGTTCGGGCCGAGCAGTACTTC. V usage is TRBV9 and J usage is TRBJ2-7; 8 nucleotides match TRBD2. The junction had 16 bases not matched to a gene; V was cut back by 5 bases and J by 6 bases. Germline V gene data show CDR1 as SGDLS and CDR2 as YYNGEE. The CDR3 is made up of 16 amino acids.

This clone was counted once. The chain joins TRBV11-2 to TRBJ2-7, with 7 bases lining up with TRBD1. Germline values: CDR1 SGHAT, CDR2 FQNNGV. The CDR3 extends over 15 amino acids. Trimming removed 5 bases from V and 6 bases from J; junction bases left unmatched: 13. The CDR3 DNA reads TGTGCCAGCAGCAATCTCACAGGGGCACCAGGCGAGCAGTACTTC. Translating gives CASSNLTGAPGEQYF.

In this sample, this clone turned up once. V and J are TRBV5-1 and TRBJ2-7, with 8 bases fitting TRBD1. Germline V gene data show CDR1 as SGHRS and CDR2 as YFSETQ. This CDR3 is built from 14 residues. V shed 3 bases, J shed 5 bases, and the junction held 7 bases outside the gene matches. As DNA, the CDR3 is TGCGCCAGCAGCTCCGGGACAGGCGTTGACGAGCAGTACTTC. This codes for CASSSGTGVDEQYF.

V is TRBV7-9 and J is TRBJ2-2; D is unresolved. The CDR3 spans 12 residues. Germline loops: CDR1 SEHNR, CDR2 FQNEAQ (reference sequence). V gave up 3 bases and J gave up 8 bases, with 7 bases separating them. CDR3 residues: CASSFSAGELFF. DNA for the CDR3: TGTGCCAGCAGCTTTTCAGCGGGGGAGCTGTTTTTT.

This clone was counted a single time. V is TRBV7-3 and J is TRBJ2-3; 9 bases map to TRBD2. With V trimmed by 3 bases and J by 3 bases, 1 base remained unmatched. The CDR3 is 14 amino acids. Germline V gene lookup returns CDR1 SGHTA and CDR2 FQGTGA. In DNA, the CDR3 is TGTGCCAGCAGCTTCGGACTAGCGACAGATACGCAGTATTTT. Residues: CASSFGLATDTQYF. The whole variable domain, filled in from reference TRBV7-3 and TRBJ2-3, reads GAGVSQTPSNKVTEKGKYVELRCDPISGHTALYWYRQSLGQGPEFLIYFQGTGAADDSGLPNDRFFAVRPEGSVSTLKIQRTERGDSAVYLCASSFGLATDTQYFGPGTRLTVL.

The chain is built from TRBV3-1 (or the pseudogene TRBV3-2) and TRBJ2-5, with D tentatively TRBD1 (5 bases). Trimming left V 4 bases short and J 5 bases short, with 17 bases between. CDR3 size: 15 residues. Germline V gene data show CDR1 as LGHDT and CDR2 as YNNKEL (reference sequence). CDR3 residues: CASSPQPQGRETQYF. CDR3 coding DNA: TGTGCCAGCAGCCCCCAACCCCAGGGAAGGGAGACCCAGTACTTC.

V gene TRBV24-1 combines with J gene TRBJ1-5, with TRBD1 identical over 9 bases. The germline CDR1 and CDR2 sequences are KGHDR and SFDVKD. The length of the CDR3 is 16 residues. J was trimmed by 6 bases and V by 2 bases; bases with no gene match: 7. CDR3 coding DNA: TGTGCCACCAGTGATTGGGGACAGGGTATCGTTCAGCCCCAGCATTTT. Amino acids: CATSDWGQGIVQPQHF.